This T cell receptor (beta chain) was retrieved from a study of blood T cell repertoires in COVID-19. Study-wide background: Donors in the United States, Italy and Spain gave samples during acute or convalescent COVID-19.

Losses at the gene ends were 6 bases for V and 9 bases for J; bases not matched to a gene: 6. CDR3 size: 12 residues. Study processing details: The assay estimated nucleated cells by amplifying reference gene primers. Here immunoSEQ multiplex PCR was the method, and the copy in TCRdb shows in-frame clones only, minus some. The DNA gave D and trimming, while V, J and clone size come from that table. Here the sample spans some 460,000 clones, nearly 90% being singletons. Adults between roughly 18 and 100 years of age took part from 20 to 25 US areas. Clinical history as reported by participants underpinned cohort assignment.

The chain links TRBV12-3 or TRBV12-4 to TRBJ2-3; 7 bases fit TRBD2. The sequence was collected from a woman aged 18-35 years with acute COVID-19. Sequenced: PBMCs or T cells enriched from blood (not recorded which). CDR3: CASRPGTKTQYF. CDR3 DNA sequence: TGTGCCAGCAGACCCGGGACTAAAACGCAGTATTTT.